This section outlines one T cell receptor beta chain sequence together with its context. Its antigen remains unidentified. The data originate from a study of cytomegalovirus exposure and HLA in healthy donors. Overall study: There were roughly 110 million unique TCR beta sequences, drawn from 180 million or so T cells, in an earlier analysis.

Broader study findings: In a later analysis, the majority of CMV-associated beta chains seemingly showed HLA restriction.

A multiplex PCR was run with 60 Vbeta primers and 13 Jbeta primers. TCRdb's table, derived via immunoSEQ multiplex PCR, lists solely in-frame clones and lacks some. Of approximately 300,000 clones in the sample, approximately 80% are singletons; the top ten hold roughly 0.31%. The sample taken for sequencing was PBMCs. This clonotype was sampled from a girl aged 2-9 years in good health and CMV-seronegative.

The CDR3 loop is CASSEYRRDGGYTF. The CDR3 DNA sequence: TGCGCCAGCAGTGAGTACCGGCGGGACGGAGGCTACACCTTC. V is TRBV10-1 and J is TRBJ1-2; weak D call: TRBD1 (5 bases). Trimming took 1 base from V and 8 from J, leaving 14 bases between them. CDR3 length: 14 amino acids. Germline CDR1 is WNHNN and CDR2 is SYGVQD (reference sequence).